The present entry profiles one TCR beta chain with its context. The data originate from a study of blood T cell repertoires in COVID-19. Study context: Sample material is recorded as cDNA or gDNA derived from T cells, B-cell-depleted T cells, or PBMCs.

The CDR3 is 15 residues long. The V end was cut by 4 bases, the J end by 2 bases, with 16 bases between. Germline CDR1 and CDR2: SGDLS and YYNGEE. Measured with immunoSEQ multiplex PCR; TCRdb has only the in-frame clones, and not every one. The repertoire has about 220,000 clones, around 81% of them found once; the top ten carry roughly 13%. The chain carries TRBV9 and TRBJ2-7, with D maybe TRBD2 (5 bases). Sequenced input: peripheral blood. This clonotype was obtained from a human donor in a cohort sampled during active COVID-19. The CDR3 DNA reads as TGTGCCAGCAGCTCCGGAGGTGGGAGAGCCTACGAGCAGTACTTC. This codes for CASSSGGGRAYEQYF. Combining the CDR3 with reference TRBV9 and TRBJ2-7 gives the whole variable domain DSGVTQTPKHLITATGQRVTLRCSPRSGDLSVYWYQQSLDQGLQFLIQYYNGEERAKGNILERFSAQQFPDLHSELNLSSLELGDSALYFCASSSGGGRAYEQYFGPGTRLTVT.